A single sample gave rise to the 17 T cell receptor beta chains below, sequenced in a study of T cell repertoires in cytomegalovirus infection. TCRdb fed the reads into MiXCR, producing one record per CDR3 protein. The table includes under 200,000 distinct CDR3 sequences, more than 9% detected once. Sample: PBMCs. The receptors here all came from a human donor in good health (CMV status not recorded). Some clones in this sample may be carry-over from other donors' samples.

This chain connects TRBV29-1 to TRBJ2-2, with TRBD1 matching 8 bases. Germline values: CDR1 SQVTM, CDR2 ANQGSEA. V lost 6 bases, J lost 2 bases, and 2 bases stayed unmatched. The CDR3 has 13 residues. CDR3 in DNA: TGCAGCGTGGGACAGGACAACACCGGGGAGCTGTTTTTT. Protein product: CSVGQDNTGELFF.

This clonotype was counted a few times. The chain combines TRBV10-3 with TRBJ1-6, with D unresolved. Germline lookup yields CDR1 ENHRY and CDR2 SYGVKD. CDR3 length: 14 residues. V shed 0 bases and J shed 6 bases, with 6 bases lying between them. CDR3 nucleotides: TGTGCCATCAGTGAGTCGGCTACTAATTCACCCCTCCACTTT. Translated, it gives CAISESATNSPLHF.

Ten or more counts support this clonotype. The chain uses TRBV7-9 and TRBJ2-3; D is possibly TRBD2 (5 bases). The CDR3 runs 14 residues. Germline lookup yields CDR1 SEHNR and CDR2 FQNEAQ (reference sequence). V was cut by 5 bases and J by 3 bases, with 12 bases left in between. The CDR3 DNA follows: TGTGCCAGCAGCCCACTAGGGCCTACAGATACGCAGTATTTT. It specifies CASSPLGPTDTQYF.

This clonotype was seen many times. The chain uses TRBV6-2 or TRBV6-3 and TRBJ2-7; 8 bases match TRBD2. This CDR3 contains 13 residues. The trim removed 2 bases at V and 3 bases at J, leaving 0 bases unmatched. Germline assignment: CDR1 MNHEY and CDR2 SVGEGT. The CDR3 reads CASSYTSGYEQYF. CDR3 DNA sequence: TGTGCCAGCAGTTACACTAGCGGCTACGAGCAGTACTTC.

The chain links TRBV6-2 or TRBV6-3 to TRBJ1-1; no firm D call. The CDR3 extends over 15 amino acids. Deletions cut 7 bases from V and 2 bases from J, with 17 bases between. The germline CDR1 and CDR2 sequences are MNHEY and SVGEGT. CDR3 sequence reads: CASILSRDRNTEAFF. CDR3 nucleotides: TGTGCCAGCATCCTCAGTCGCGACCGAAACACTGAAGCTTTCTTT.

In this sample, this clonotype turned up many times. V usage is TRBV7-8 and J usage is TRBJ2-1, with 11 nucleotides matching TRBD2. The trim removed 3 bases at V and 0 bases at J, leaving 4 bases unmatched. CDR1 SGHVS and CDR2 FQNEAQ come from the germline V gene. The CDR3 contains 17 residues. CDR3 sequence reads: CASSFFGTSGSYNEQFF. CDR3 sequence (DNA): TGTGCCAGCAGCTTTTTCGGGACTAGCGGCTCCTACAATGAGCAGTTCTTC.

This clonotype was counted between two and nine times. The chain has TRBV4-2 and TRBJ2-7; 16 bases map to TRBD2. The germline gives CDR1 LGHNA, CDR2 YNFKEQ. This CDR3 has 15 amino acids. J gave up 7 bases and V 5 bases, and 5 bases lay outside the gene matches. The CDR3 region has the DNA TGTGCCAGCAGCGACCCGGGACTAGCGGGGGGGGAGCAGTACTTC. Translated, it gives CASSDPGLAGGEQYF.

At least ten counts were recorded for this clonotype. The chain has TRBV28 and TRBJ1-5; 8 nucleotides match TRBD1. Germline CDR1 reads MDHEN; CDR2 reads SYDVKM. V lost 6 bases, J lost 4 bases, and 8 bases stayed unmatched. The CDR3 extends over 15 amino acids. CDR3 loop: CASRLDREDNQPQHF. The DNA for the CDR3 is TGTGCCAGCAGATTGGACAGGGAAGATAATCAGCCCCAGCATTTT.

This clonotype was observed a few times. The rearrangement uses TRBV29-1 and TRBJ1-1; D not certain. The CDR3 spans 12 residues. CDR1 is SQVTM and CDR2 is ANQGSEA in the germline V gene. The V gene lost 5 bases and the J gene lost 0 bases, with 7 bases spanning the gap. In nucleotides, the CDR3 is TGCAGCGTTTACAGCTTGAACACTGAAGCTTTCTTT. This translates into CSVYSLNTEAFF.

This clonotype was seen a handful of times. The rearrangement joins TRBV6-6 to TRBJ1-1, with no clear D. Between the trimmed V and J ends, which lost 6 bases and 4 bases, there was a span of 18 bases. The CDR3 loop spans 15 amino acids. Germline V gene sequence: CDR1 MNHNY, CDR2 SVGAGI (reference sequence). The CDR3 DNA reads as TGTGCCAGCAGAACGCTATCAGGAAAGAGCACTGAAGCTTTCTTT. It yields the protein CASRTLSGKSTEAFF.

This clonotype was counted only a few times. The rearrangement links TRBV5-4 to TRBJ1-1; TRBD1 might be the D (6 bases). The CDR3 runs to 15 residues. From germline, CDR1 is SGHNT and CDR2 YYREEE (reference sequence). The germline V and J ends were trimmed by 1 base and 1 base, with 11 bases remaining between them. The CDR3 DNA is TGTGCCAGCAGCTTGAAACAGGGTTCGAACACTGAAGCTTTCTTT. Protein product: CASSLKQGSNTEAFF.

This clonotype occurred a few times. V and J are TRBV5-4 and TRBJ2-2; D gene uncertain. This CDR3 is 15 amino acids long. Germline lookup yields CDR1 SGHNT and CDR2 YYREEE (reference sequence). V was cut by 4 bases and J by 1 base, with 11 bases left in between. CDR3 sequence (DNA): TGTGCCAGCAGCGTGGCTCTCGGGAACACCGGGGAGCTGTTTTTT. Encoded protein: CASSVALGNTGELFF. Based on the CDR3 plus reference TRBV5-4 and TRBJ2-2, the full variable domain is ETGVTQSPTHLIKTRGQQVTLRCSSQSGHNTVSWYQQALGQGPQFIFQYYREEENGRGNFPPRFSGLQFPNYSSELNVNALELDDSALYLCASSVALGNTGELFFGEGSRLTVL.

This clonotype was found many times. This chain uses TRBV7-2 with TRBJ1-6, with TRBD1 identical over 9 bases. Losses at the gene ends were 5 bases for V and 7 bases for J; bases not matched to a gene: 3. CDR3 length equals 14 residues. CDR1 SGHTA and CDR2 FQGNSA come from the germline V gene. The chain's CDR3 is CASSRDRANSPLHF. CDR3 bases: TGTGCCAGCAGCCGGGACAGGGCGAATTCACCCCTCCACTTT.

This clonotype was seen many times. The rearrangement joins TRBV6-6 to TRBJ2-2; 7 bases are shared with TRBD2. Germline V CDR1 and CDR2: MNHNY, SVGAGI (reference sequence). CDR3 length: 15 amino acids. The junction had 11 bases not matched to a gene; V was cut back by 8 bases and J by 5 bases. CDR3 in amino acids: CASQTMAGETGELFF. In DNA, the CDR3 is TGTGCCAGCCAAACCATGGCGGGGGAAACCGGGGAGCTGTTTTTT.

There are many counts of this clonotype. This chain links TRBV4-1 with TRBJ1-3; D gene unclear. Germline V gene lookup returns CDR1 MGHRA and CDR2 YSYEKL. The CDR3 runs 13 residues. Trimming stripped 5 bases from V and 2 bases from J, with 7 bases between. The CDR3 DNA sequence: TGCGCCAGCAGCTTCCGGGCTGGAAACACCATATATTTT. It codes for CASSFRAGNTIYF.

This clonotype was seen many times. V gene TRBV28 combines with J gene TRBJ1-1, with 10 bases matching TRBD1. V was pared by 8 bases and J by 0 bases, with 3 bases of the junction left unmatched. The CDR3 is made up of 14 amino acids. The germline V gene encodes CDR1 MDHEN and CDR2 SYDVKM. The CDR3 DNA reads TGTGCCAGCCGGACAGGGGGTATGAACACTGAAGCTTTCTTT. Residues: CASRTGGMNTEAFF.

This clonotype has more than one count but fewer than ten. The genes are TRBV29-1 and TRBJ2-1, with D tentatively TRBD1 or TRBD2 (6 bases each). Germline V gives CDR1 SQVTM, CDR2 ANQGSEA. This CDR3 has 14 amino acids. V was trimmed by 2 bases and J by 5 bases, leaving 13 bases between them. The CDR3 loop reads CSVEQGRFDNEQFF. CDR3 DNA sequence: TGCAGCGTTGAACAGGGGAGGTTCGACAATGAGCAGTTCTTC.